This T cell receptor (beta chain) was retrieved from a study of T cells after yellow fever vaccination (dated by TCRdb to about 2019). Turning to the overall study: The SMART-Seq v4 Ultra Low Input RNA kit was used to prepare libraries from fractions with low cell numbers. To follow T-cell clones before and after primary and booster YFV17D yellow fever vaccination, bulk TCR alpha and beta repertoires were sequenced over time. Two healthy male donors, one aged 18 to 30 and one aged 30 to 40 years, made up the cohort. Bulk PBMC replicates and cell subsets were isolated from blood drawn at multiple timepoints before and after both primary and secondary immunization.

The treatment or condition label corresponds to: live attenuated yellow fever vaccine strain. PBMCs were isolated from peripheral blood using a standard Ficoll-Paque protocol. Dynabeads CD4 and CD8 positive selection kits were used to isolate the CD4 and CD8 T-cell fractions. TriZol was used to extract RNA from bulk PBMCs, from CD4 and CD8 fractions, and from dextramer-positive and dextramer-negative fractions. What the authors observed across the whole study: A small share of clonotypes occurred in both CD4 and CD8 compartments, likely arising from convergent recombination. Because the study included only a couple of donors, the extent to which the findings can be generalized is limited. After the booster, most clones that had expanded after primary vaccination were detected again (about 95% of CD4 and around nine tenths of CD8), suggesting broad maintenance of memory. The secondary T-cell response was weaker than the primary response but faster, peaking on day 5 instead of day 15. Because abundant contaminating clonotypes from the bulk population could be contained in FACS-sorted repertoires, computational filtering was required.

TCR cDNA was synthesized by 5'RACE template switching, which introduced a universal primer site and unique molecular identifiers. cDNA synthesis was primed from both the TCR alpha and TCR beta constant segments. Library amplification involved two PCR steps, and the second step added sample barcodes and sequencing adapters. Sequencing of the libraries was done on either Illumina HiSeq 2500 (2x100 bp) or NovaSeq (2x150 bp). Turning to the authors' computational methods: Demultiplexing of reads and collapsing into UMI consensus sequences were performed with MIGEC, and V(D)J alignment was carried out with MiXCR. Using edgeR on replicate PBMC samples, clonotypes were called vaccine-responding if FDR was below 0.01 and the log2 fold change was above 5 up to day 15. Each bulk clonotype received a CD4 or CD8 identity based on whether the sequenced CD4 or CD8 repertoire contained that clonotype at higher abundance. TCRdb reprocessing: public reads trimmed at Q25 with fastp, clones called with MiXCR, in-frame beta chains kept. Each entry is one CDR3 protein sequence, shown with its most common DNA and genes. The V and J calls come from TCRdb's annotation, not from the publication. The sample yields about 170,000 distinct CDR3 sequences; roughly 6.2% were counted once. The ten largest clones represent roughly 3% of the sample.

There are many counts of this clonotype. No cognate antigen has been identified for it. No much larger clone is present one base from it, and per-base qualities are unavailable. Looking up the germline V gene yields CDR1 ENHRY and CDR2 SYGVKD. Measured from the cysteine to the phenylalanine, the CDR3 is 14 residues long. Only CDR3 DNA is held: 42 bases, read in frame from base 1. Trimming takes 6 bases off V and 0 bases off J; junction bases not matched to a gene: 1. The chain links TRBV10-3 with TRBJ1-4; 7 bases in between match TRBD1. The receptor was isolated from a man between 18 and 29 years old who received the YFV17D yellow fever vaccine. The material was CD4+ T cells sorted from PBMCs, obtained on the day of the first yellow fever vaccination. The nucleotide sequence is TGTGCCATCAGGGGGACAGCAACTAATGAAAAACTGTTTTTT. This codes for CAIRGTATNEKLFF.